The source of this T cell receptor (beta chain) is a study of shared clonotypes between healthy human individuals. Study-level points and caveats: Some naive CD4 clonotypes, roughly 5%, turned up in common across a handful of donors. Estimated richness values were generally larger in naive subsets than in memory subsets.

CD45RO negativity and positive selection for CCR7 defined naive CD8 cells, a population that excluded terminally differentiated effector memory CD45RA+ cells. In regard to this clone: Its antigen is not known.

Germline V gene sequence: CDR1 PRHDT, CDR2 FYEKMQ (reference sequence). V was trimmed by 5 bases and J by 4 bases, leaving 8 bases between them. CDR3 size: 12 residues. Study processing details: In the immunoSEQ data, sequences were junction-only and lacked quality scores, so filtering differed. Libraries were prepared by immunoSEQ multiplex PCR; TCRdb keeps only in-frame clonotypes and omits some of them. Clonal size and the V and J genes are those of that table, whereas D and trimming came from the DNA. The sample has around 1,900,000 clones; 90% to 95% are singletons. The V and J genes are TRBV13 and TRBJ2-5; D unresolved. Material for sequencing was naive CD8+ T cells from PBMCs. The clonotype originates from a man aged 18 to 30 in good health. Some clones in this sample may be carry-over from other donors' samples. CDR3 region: CASSPTRETQYF. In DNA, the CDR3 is TGTGCCAGCAGCCCGACAAGAGAGACCCAGTACTTC.